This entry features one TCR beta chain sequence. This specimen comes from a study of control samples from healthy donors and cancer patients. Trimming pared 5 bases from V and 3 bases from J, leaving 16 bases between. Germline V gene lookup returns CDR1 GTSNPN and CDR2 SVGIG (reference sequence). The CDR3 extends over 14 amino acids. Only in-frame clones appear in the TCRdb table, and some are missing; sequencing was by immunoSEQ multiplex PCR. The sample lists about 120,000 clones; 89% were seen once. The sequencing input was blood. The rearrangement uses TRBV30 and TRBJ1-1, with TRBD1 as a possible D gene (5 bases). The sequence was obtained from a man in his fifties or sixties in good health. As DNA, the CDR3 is TGTGCCTGGTCTCGCAAAGCGGGGGACACTGAAGCTTTCTTT. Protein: CAWSRKAGDTEAFF.